A selection of T cell receptor beta chains follows, all from one sample in a study of T cell clonotyping in hematopoietic cell transplantation. Measured with immunoSEQ multiplex PCR; TCRdb has only the in-frame clones, and not every one. The profile shows 45,000 or so clones, around 80% of them singletons. The sequencing here drew on peripheral blood mononuclear cells, taken before stem cell transplant. All receptors derive from a man between 60 and 75 years old with myelodysplastic syndrome. Some clones in this sample may be carry-over from other donors' samples. The CDR3 runs from the conserved cysteine through the conserved F or W. The order of the fields is clone size, D gene, J gene, V gene, CDR3 protein, CDR3 DNA. A D gene is named only where the DNA matches it firmly. The size entry is marked missing in some rows and otherwise reads once, few, many or a size class.

.	.	TRBJ2-5	TRBV4-1	CASSQAWRSQETQYF	TGCGCCAGCAGCCAAGCCTGGAGGTCCCAAGAGACCCAGTACTTC
.	.	TRBJ1-2	TRBV28	CASSSGTRHYGYTF	TGTGCCAGCAGTTCCGGCACCCGACACTATGGCTACACCTTC
.	.	TRBJ1-6	TRBV6-5	CASSYFASYNSPLHF	TGTGCCAGCAGTTATTTCGCTTCCTATAATTCACCCCTCCACTTT
.	.	TRBJ1-5	TRBV30	CAWSPGTSNQPQHF	TGTGCCTGGAGTCCCGGGACGAGCAATCAGCCCCAGCATTTT
.	TRBD2	TRBJ2-2	TRBV11-2	CASSSIAGGPGTGELFF	TGTGCCAGCAGCTCGATAGCGGGGGGGCCGGGCACCGGGGAGCTGTTTTTT
.	.	TRBJ1-2	TRBV7-2	CASRREGNYGYTF	TGTGCCAGCAGAAGGGAGGGTAACTATGGCTACACCTTC
.	.	TRBJ1-6	TRBV5-4	CASSWGGTLNSPLHF	TGTGCCAGCAGCTGGGGGGGGACACTTAATTCACCCCTCCACTTT
.	.	TRBJ1-1	TRBV4-3	CASSQPDRKSTEAFF	TGCGCCAGCAGCCAACCCGACAGAAAGAGCACTGAAGCTTTCTTT
.	.	TRBJ2-3	TRBV28	CASSLVADTQYF	TGTGCCAGCAGTTTGGTAGCAGATACGCAGTATTTT
once	.	TRBJ2-5	TRBV9	CASSPRGETQYF	TGTGCCAGCAGCCCCCGGGGTGAGACCCAGTACTTC
.	.	TRBJ1-1	TRBV30	CAWSVGLDSLNTEAFF	TGTGCCTGGAGTGTAGGTCTCGACAGCCTGAACACTGAAGCTTTCTTT
once	TRBD1	TRBJ1-6	TRBV27	CASSFNPGGYNSPLHF	TGTGCCAGCAGTTTTAACCCAGGGGGCTATAATTCACCCCTCCACTTT
.	.	TRBJ2-1	TRBV5-6	CASSLVAHWVNEQFF	TGTGCCAGCAGCTTGGTTGCACACTGGGTCAATGAGCAGTTCTTC
.	.	TRBJ1-5	TRBV30	CAWSQGNQPQHF	TGTGCCTGGAGTCAAGGTAATCAGCCCCAGCATTTT
.	.	TRBJ1-2	TRBV28	CASSLTAGGVGPYYGYTF	TGTGCCAGCAGTTTAACAGCGGGGGGGGTAGGGCCCTACTATGGCTACACCTTC
.	TRBD1	TRBJ1-2	TRBV6-5	CASSYTGQGGDYGYTF	TGTGCCAGCAGTTACACCGGACAGGGTGGAGACTATGGCTACACCTTC
.	.	TRBJ2-4	TRBV28	CASSLWGTAENIQYF	TGTGCCAGCAGTTTATGGGGGACGGCTGAAAACATTCAGTACTTC
.	.	TRBJ2-1	TRBV11-3	CASSLEGRTYNEQFF	TGTGCCAGCAGCTTAGAAGGGCGCACCTACAATGAGCAGTTCTTC
once	.	TRBJ1-1	TRBV7-6	CASSLGLGNTEAFF	TGTGCCAGCAGCTTAGGACTTGGGAACACTGAAGCTTTCTTT
.	.	TRBJ1-2	TRBV7-2	CASSFYLGVGYTF	TGTGCCAGCAGCTTCTATCTTGGGGTTGGCTACACCTTC
.	TRBD1	TRBJ2-7	TRBV7-3	CASSLGAGGREQYF	TGTGCCAGCAGCTTAGGGGCAGGGGGCCGGGAGCAGTACTTC
.	.	TRBJ2-2	TRBV9	CASSLGGPNTGELFF	TGTGCCAGCAGCCTAGGGGGGCCGAACACCGGGGAGCTGTTTTTT
.	TRBD1	TRBJ1-1	TRBV7-2	CASSTGGTGKYTEAFF	TGTGCCAGCAGTACAGGGGGGACAGGGAAATACACTGAAGCTTTCTTT
.	.	TRBJ1-4	TRBV7-4	CASSSHGTVSSKLFF	TGTGCCAGCAGCTCGCATGGGACCGTGAGTAGCAAACTGTTTTTT
.	.	TRBJ2-6	TRBV2	CASTDRLSGANVLTF	TGTGCCAGTACCGACAGGCTCTCTGGGGCCAACGTCCTGACTTTC
.	.	TRBJ1-6	TRBV28	CASSPRQTYYNSPLHF	TGTGCCAGCAGCCCTAGACAGACATACTATAATTCACCCCTCCACTTT
.	.	TRBJ1-3	TRBV30	CAWSSGSSGNTIYF	TGTGCCTGGAGTTCCGGGAGCTCTGGAAACACCATATATTTT
.	.	TRBJ1-5	TRBV7-6	CASSPGSDQPQHF	TGTGCCAGCAGCCCAGGATCGGATCAGCCCCAGCATTTT
.	TRBD1	TRBJ2-3	TRBV2	CASRRTGGVNTQYF	TGTGCCAGCAGGAGGACAGGGGGCGTAAATACGCAGTATTTT
medium-sized	.	TRBJ1-1	TRBV30	CAWTPGVGGTEAFF	TGTGCCTGGACCCCAGGGGTTGGGGGAACTGAAGCTTTCTTT
.	TRBD1	TRBJ1-2	TRBV10-3	CAISDRADRGYGYTF	TGTGCCATCAGTGATCGGGCAGACAGGGGCTATGGCTACACCTTC
.	TRBD1	TRBJ1-5	TRBV19	CASSIDRGDKPQHF	TGTGCCAGTAGCATTGACAGGGGTGATAAGCCCCAGCATTTT
.	.	TRBJ2-3	TRBV10-2	CASSVRTIADTQYF	TGCGCCAGCAGTGTGAGGACTATTGCAGATACGCAGTATTTT
.	TRBD1	TRBJ2-7	TRBV6-6	CASSYPGTGLNEQYF	TGTGCCAGCAGTTACCCCGGGACAGGTCTCAACGAGCAGTACTTC
.	.	TRBJ1-5	TRBV19	CASSPTSVTSGPQHF	TGTGCCAGTAGCCCTACGTCGGTCACCAGTGGGCCCCAGCATTTT
.	.	TRBJ1-1	TRBV7-2	CASSLGPLQGAFF	TGTGCCAGCAGCTTAGGCCCTCTGCAGGGAGCTTTCTTT
.	.	TRBJ1-1	TRBV29-1	CSVVGNAMNTEAFF	TGCAGCGTTGTCGGGAATGCGATGAACACTGAAGCTTTCTTT
.	.	TRBJ1-1	TRBV18	CASSPAGISEAFF	TGTGCCAGCTCACCCGCAGGTATTAGTGAAGCTTTCTTT
once	TRBD1	TRBJ1-1	TRBV11-3	CASSHTGTGRRTEAFF	TGTGCCAGCAGCCATACCGGGACAGGGAGGAGAACTGAAGCTTTCTTT
once	.	TRBJ2-5	TRBV11-1	CASSLNRWSQETQYF	TGTGCCAGCAGCTTAAACCGGTGGAGCCAAGAGACCCAGTACTTC
.	TRBD1	TRBJ2-7	TRBV5-5	CASSFFTSTGNYEQYF	TGTGCCAGCAGCTTCTTTACCTCGACAGGGAACTACGAGCAGTACTTC
few	.	TRBJ1-2	TRBV28	CASSLSGRGSGYTF	TGTGCCAGCAGTTTATCCGGACGGGGGAGTGGCTACACCTTC
once	.	TRBJ1-2	TRBV6-1	CASSELYGYTF	TGTGCCAGCAGTGAATTGTATGGCTACACCTTC
.	.	TRBJ2-1	TRBV19	CASSIGLKNEQFF	TGTGCCAGTAGTATCGGACTGAAGAACGAGCAGTTCTTC
.	.	TRBJ2-7	TRBV11-2	CASSPGGEGGEQYF	TGTGCCAGCAGTCCTGGGGGTGAGGGGGGCGAGCAGTACTTC
few	TRBD2	TRBJ2-7	TRBV7-2	CASSLTGLAGYEQYF	TGTGCCAGCAGCCTGACGGGACTAGCGGGATACGAGCAGTACTTC
.	TRBD2	TRBJ2-1	TRBV10-3	CAISESTGRGGLDEQFF	TGTGCCATCAGTGAGTCGACAGGGCGGGGGGGCTTGGATGAGCAGTTCTTC
few	TRBD1	TRBJ2-5	TRBV9	CASSVGTGDETQYF	TGTGCCAGCAGCGTCGGGACAGGGGACGAGACCCAGTACTTC
.	.	TRBJ1-1	TRBV5-8	CASSLDWYGNTEAFF	TGTGCCAGCAGCTTGGATTGGTACGGGAACACTGAAGCTTTCTTT
.	TRBD1	TRBJ2-3	TRBV7-2	CASSLPRTGLDTQYF	TGTGCCAGCAGCCTACCCAGGACAGGTTTGGATACGCAGTATTTT